This T cell receptor beta chain appears in the sequencing data of a study of blood T cells in healthy people across ages (dated by TCRdb to between 2014 and 2016). About the full investigation: In model experiments, template switching captured about one uniquely barcoded TCR beta cDNA molecule for every two T cells. To avoid experimental bias, donors of different ages were randomly spread across the sequencing lanes. The donors were split into four age groups: young (average around 15 years), middle-aged (39), aged (about 62) and long-lived (approximately 80). Age-related changes in TCR beta repertoire diversity were measured in the study by deep sequencing normalized with unique cDNA molecular identifiers. The study analyzed two additional independent replicas of 1 million unique cDNA reads from the same blood draw for two donors, one aged 18 to 30 and one aged 80 or older. Broad study findings and their caveats: The long-lived group showed more naive CD4+ T cells, fewer expanded clones and increased TCR diversity than the aged group, suggesting age selection. The percentage of naive T cells measured by flow cytometry correlated strongly with observed TCR beta diversity. Because donor CMV infection status was unknown, age-related changes in expanded clonotypes were potentially confounded. Observed TCR beta diversity per million T cells fell roughly linearly with age, and a significant reduction was already apparent by age around 40. Because profiling used bulk unsorted PBMCs, naive and antigen-experienced compartments could not be compared conclusively. Estimates of total diversity based on one million sequenced T cells were considered lower bounds and underestimates.

The library was generated by 5' RACE. Sequenced using an Illumina HiSeq 2500. The second PCR ran for about 6 to 12 cycles and used a J-beta primer mix along with a sample-barcoded 5' primer. A template-switch 5' adaptor carrying 12 random nucleotides introduced a unique molecular identifier onto each TCR beta cDNA molecule. Each sample yielded at least 3 million CDR3-containing paired-end reads. First-strand cDNA was synthesized from all RNA with the Mint cDNA synthesis kit, primed by a TRBC-specific oligonucleotide. Following uracil-DNA glycosylase treatment, a first 18-cycle PCR with universal primers M1SS and BC2_uni_R was performed on all cDNA. As for the authors' bioinformatics: Normalization of each sample was performed by random selection of 1 million high-quality reads, each carrying a distinct molecular identifier. Reads sharing molecular identifiers were discarded rather than binned into consensus sequences. MiTCR, run with a Q25 quality threshold and the strictest error-elimination algorithm, handled CDR3 identification, clonotype clustering and error correction. A nonparametric unseen species model with Euler transformation was used to estimate a lower bound on total TCR beta diversity. TCRdb reran the public reads through fastp at Q25 and MiXCR, keeping productive beta chains. Every CDR3 protein is listed once, alongside the most common genes and DNA of its rows. The V and J calls follow TCRdb's processing rather than the paper's. The sample table records roughly 2 million distinct CDR3 sequences; about 50% of these occur just once. Of the sample, around 2.1% falls within the top ten clones.

The approximately 40 donors, aged about 6 to 95 years, were systemically healthy Caucasian individuals from Russia. Each donor gave around 9.9 milliliters of peripheral blood, collected into EDTA-treated Vacutainer tubes. Ficoll-Paque density-gradient centrifugation was used to isolate PBMCs, with at least 6.5 million per sample. Total RNA, at least 6 micrograms per sample, was extracted from PBMCs with Trizol reagent. For every donor, flow cytometry on a PBMC aliquot measured the percentage of naive CD45RAhigh/CD27high T cells. Including the terminal cysteine and phenylalanine, the CDR3 comprises 14 residues. The sequence is cut down to CDR3 DNA, 42 bases in frame from base 1. Sequences SGHDT (CDR1) and YYEEEE (CDR2) are obtained from the germline V gene. This clonotype was seen a few times. Its specific antigen is unknown. It has no much larger one-base neighbor in the sample; base qualities were not kept.

The sequencing input was blood. The chain couples TRBV5-6 to TRBJ2-7; TRBD2 fits 7 bases in the junction. The closer fit of TRBJ2-5 to the DNA end suggests the J call may be wrong. This sequence originates from a woman aged 40-49 years in good health. The nucleotide sequence is TGTGCCAGCAGTATATCCGCGGGGGTAAAGACCCAGTACTTC. This translates into CASSISAGVKTQYF.